This section outlines one TCR delta chain sequence together with its context. Its antigen is currently unknown. This likely stems from a read error, as it lies one base from a far larger clone. Other DNA sequences in the same sample also yield this CDR3. The data stem from a study of γδ T cells in repeated Plasmodium falciparum infection. At the level of the study: Donors were malaria-exposed Malian children or age- and gender-matched Australian children.

TRG and TRD sequences were obtained from every sorted gammadelta sample. TCRdb called clones from the multiplex PCR reads again using CATT. This sample has 50,000 or so delta-chain clones; 1.6% occur once, and the top ten carry 8.6%. Flow sorting of PBMC yielded separate Vgamma9/Vdelta2+ and Vdelta2-negative gammadelta T cell populations for bulk repertoire analysis. Study conclusions and caveats: Vgamma9/Vdelta2+ T cells showed a stable polyclonal repertoire with shared TCRgamma sequences.

The length of the CDR3 is 19 residues. Germline CDR1 and CDR2: GEAIGNYY and EKD. The source of this sequence is a pool of human donors (malaria-infected and uninfected, not separated). V and J are TRDV2 and TRDJ3; tentative D call: TRDD3 (5 bases). The J gene, not given by TCRdb, was assigned here from a germline match of the nucleotide sequence. The sequenced sample was gamma-delta T cells from blood. The DNA of the CDR3 is TGTGCCTGTGACACAATACTGGATCCCAGCTCCTGGGACACCCGGCAGATGTTTTTC. Translating gives CACDTILDPSSWDTRQMFF.